This T cell receptor beta chain was identified during a study of technical replicates of blood from a few donors (dated by TCRdb to about 2017). Based on the germline V gene, the CDR1 and CDR2 sequences are WSHSY and SAAADI. The CDR3 numbers 18 residues from cysteine through phenylalanine. Of all the DNA, just the CDR3 is kept, 54 bases in frame from base 1. V is trimmed back by 6 bases and J by 0 bases, and the junction contains 6 bases that no gene match accounts for. The library was obtained by the immunoSEQ multiplex PCR assay. The clones in this table, taken by TCRdb from immuneACCESS, are in-frame only. Not every clone is retained; where verified, under half of the shortfall comes from an unresolved V gene, and the cause of the rest is unknown. The sample table shows about 81,000 clones, and 95% to 97% are seen once. The ten most abundant clones make up around 0.2% of the sample. Turning to this clone: Its recognized antigen is unknown. Per-nucleotide qualities are absent, and no much larger clonotype sits a single base away.

The sequence joins TRBV10-2 to TRBJ2-1; 15 of the junction bases match TRBD2. The TCR sequence derives from a human donor in good health. Sequenced input: T cells isolated from PBMCs. The CDR3 here reads CASRMGLAGGLSYNEQFF. The nucleotide sequence reads as follows: TGCGCCAGCAGGATGGGACTAGCGGGAGGCCTCTCCTACAATGAGCAGTTCTTC.